This TCR beta chain was found in a study of multiple sclerosis patients with progressive multifocal leukoencephalopathy. Losses at the gene ends were 2 bases for V and 2 bases for J; bases not matched to a gene: 7. CDR1 SGHRS and CDR2 YFSETQ come from the germline V gene. The CDR3 contains 16 residues. Sequencing used immunoSEQ multiplex PCR; TCRdb keeps in-frame clones, though not all of them. The sample has about 31,000 clones; roughly 86% are singletons. Regarding time point: time of PML onset. At PML onset, T3 blood samples were taken. The chain combines TRBV5-1 with TRBJ2-3, with 8 bases fitting TRBD2. Specimen: PBMCs, collected from a patient treated with natalizumab. The receptor's source is a woman aged 40 to 50 with progressive multifocal leukoencephalopathy. CDR3 bases: TGCGCCAGCAGCTTTTCTGGCGGGGGGATCACAGATACGCAGTATTTT. Its protein is CASSFSGGGITDTQYF. The whole variable domain, filled in from reference TRBV5-1 and TRBJ2-3, reads KAGVTQTPRYLIKTRGQQVTLSCSPISGHRSVSWYQQTPGQGLQFLFEYFSETQRNKGNFPGRFSGRQFSNSRSEMNVSTLELGDSALYLCASSFSGGGITDTQYFGPGTRLTVL.